Below are 4 T cell receptor beta chains sequenced from a single sample in a study of technical replicates of blood from several donors. Clones were sequenced by immunoSEQ multiplex PCR, and TCRdb holds only the in-frame ones, with some missing. The table lists just over 95,000 clones, about 94% of them singletons. The sequencing input was T cells isolated from PBMCs. These receptors came from a human donor in good health.

This chain links TRBV6-5 with TRBJ2-7, with TRBD1 matching 9 bases. The CDR3 sequence is 15 residues long. Per germline, CDR1 MNHEY and CDR2 SVGAGI. V was pared by 3 bases and J by 4 bases, with 7 bases of the junction left unmatched. CDR3 sequence (DNA): TGTGCCAGCAGTTATTATCCGGGACAGGGTTACGAGCAGTACTTC. Amino acids: CASSYYPGQGYEQYF.

V usage is TRBV28 and J usage is TRBJ1-2, with 10 nucleotides matching TRBD1. V gave up 6 bases and J gave up 0 bases; unmatched junction bases: 4. This CDR3 comprises 15 residues. Per the germline V gene, CDR1 is MDHEN and CDR2 is SYDVKM. The DNA for the CDR3 is TGTGCCAGCAGACGGGGACAGGGGACTAACTATGGCTACACCTTC. Translating it yields CASRRGQGTNYGYTF.

The chain has TRBV5-5 and TRBJ1-4; 9 bases match TRBD1. The CDR3 spans 16 residues. J was trimmed by 0 bases and V by 4 bases; bases with no gene match: 4. Germline V CDR1 and CDR2: SGHKS, YYEKEE (reference sequence). The CDR3 DNA is TGTGCCAGCAGCAGGGACAGGGTAACAACTAATGAAAAACTGTTTTTT. This gives the protein CASSRDRVTTNEKLFF.

V is TRBV10-1 and J is TRBJ1-6; maybe TRBD1 (6 bases). Trimming took 0 bases from V and 7 from J, leaving 13 bases between them. Germline CDR1 WNHNN, CDR2 SYGVQD (reference sequence). This CDR3 is 16 amino acids long. This chain's CDR3 is CASSESNPGQNSPLHF. In nucleotides, the CDR3 is TGCGCCAGCAGTGAGTCAAATCCGGGACAAAATTCACCCCTCCACTTT.